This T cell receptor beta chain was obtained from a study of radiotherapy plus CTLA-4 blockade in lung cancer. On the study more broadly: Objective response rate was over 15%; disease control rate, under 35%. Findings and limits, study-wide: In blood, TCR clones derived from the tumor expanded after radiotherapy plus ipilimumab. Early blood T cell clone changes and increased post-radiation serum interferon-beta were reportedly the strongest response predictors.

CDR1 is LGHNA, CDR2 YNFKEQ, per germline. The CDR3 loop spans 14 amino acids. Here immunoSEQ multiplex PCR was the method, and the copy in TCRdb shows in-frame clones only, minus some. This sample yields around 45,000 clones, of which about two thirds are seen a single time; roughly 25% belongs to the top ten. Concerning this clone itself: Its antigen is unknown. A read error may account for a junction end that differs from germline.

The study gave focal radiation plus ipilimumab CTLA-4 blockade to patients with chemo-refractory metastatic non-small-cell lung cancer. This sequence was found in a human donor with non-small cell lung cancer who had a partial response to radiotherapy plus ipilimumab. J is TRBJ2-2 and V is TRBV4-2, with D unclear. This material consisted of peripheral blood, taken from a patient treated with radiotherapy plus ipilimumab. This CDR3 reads CASGQDRDTGELFF. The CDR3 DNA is TGTGCCAGCGGCCAAGATCGGGACACCGGGGAGCTGTTTTTT.